This T cell receptor (beta chain) stems from a study of beta chain features in type 1 diabetes. In regard to this clone: What it binds is not known.

V shed 3 bases, J shed 5 bases, and the junction held 9 bases outside the gene matches. The CDR3 is made up of 15 amino acids. Germline values: CDR1 SGDLS, CDR2 YYNGEE. Study results and caveats: Type 1 diabetes patients had TCRB CDR3s that were shorter (moderately but significantly so) in all four CD4+ subsets.

The whole isolated RNA underwent reverse transcription, so sequencing captured expressed TCRB transcripts. Clones were sequenced by immunoSEQ multiplex PCR, and TCRdb holds only the in-frame ones, with some missing. Among 250,000 to 300,000 clones listed, approximately 25% were seen once. V is TRBV9 and J is TRBJ2-5, with TRBD2 identical over 8 bases. Source material: naive CD4+ T cells from blood. The TCR sequence derives from a woman aged 25 to 39 with type 1 diabetes. The CDR3 DNA is TGTGCCAGCAGCGGTATTAGCGGGATGTGTGAGACCCAGTACTTC. It codes for CASSGISGMCETQYF.